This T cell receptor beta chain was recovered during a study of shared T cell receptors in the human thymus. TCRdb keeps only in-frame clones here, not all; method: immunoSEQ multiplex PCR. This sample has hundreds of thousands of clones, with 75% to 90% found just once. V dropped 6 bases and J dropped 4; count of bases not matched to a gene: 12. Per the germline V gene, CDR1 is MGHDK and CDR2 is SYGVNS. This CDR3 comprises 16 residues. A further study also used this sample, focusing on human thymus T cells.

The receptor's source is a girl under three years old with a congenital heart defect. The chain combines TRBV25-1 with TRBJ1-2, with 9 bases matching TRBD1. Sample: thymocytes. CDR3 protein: CASRGQGKPDPYGYTF. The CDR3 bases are TGTGCCAGCAGGGGACAGGGCAAACCGGATCCCTATGGCTACACCTTC.